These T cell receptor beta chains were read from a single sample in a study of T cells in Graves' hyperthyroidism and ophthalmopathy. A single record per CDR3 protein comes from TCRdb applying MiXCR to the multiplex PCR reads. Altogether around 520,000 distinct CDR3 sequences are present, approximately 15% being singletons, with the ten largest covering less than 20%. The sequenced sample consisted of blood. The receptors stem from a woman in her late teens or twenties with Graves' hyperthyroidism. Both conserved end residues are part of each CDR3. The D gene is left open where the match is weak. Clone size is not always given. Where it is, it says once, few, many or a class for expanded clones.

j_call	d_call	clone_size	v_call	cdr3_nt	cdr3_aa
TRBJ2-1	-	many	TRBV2	TGTGCCAGCAGGGACAGTTTTGTGACCTACAATGAGCAGTTCTTC	CASRDSFVTYNEQFF
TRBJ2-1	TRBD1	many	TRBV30	TGTGCCTGGACGGGACAGGGGTTCAATGAGCAGTTCTTC	CAWTGQGFNEQFF
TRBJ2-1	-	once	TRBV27	TGTGCCAGCAGTTCGGACGAGTTCAATGAGCAGTTCTTC	CASSSDEFNEQFF
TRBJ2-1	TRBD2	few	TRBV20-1	TGCAGTGCTAGGCCAGCGGGGTTGATTAATGAGCAGTTCTTC	CSARPAGLINEQFF
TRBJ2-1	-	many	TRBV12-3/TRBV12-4	TGTGCCAGCACCCCGGGACTCGCAAACGTCAATGAGCAGTTCTTC	CASTPGLANVNEQFF
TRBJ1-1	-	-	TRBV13	TGTGCCAGCAGCTTGATGTGGACAGAAGTGAACACTGAAGCTTTCTTT	CASSLMWTEVNTEAFF
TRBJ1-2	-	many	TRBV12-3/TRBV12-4	TGTGCCAGCAGTTTAGCGGGAAGTGGCTACACCTTC	CASSLAGSGYTF
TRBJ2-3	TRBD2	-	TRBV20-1	TGCAGTGCTACCGGGACTAGCGGGAGAAGTGGCACAGATACGCAGTATTTT	CSATGTSGRSGTDTQYF
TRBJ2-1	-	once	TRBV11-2	TGCGCCAGCAGCCAAGCTTACTACAAAGACAATGAGCAGTTCTTC	CASSQAYYKDNEQFF
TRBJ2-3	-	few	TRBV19	TGTGCCAGTAAGGAGGACTACAACACAGATACGCAGTATTTT	CASKEDYNTDTQYF
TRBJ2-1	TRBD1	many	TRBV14	TGTGCCAGCAGCCTCGGGACAGCGCAGTTCTTC	CASSLGTAQFF
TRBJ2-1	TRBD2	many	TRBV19	TGTGCCAGTAGTATAACTAGCGGGAGCTCCAATGAGCAGTTCTTC	CASSITSGSSNEQFF
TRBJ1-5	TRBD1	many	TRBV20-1	TGCAGTGCTATGGGGACAGGGGGCCTTTATAGCAATCAGCCCCAGCATTTT	CSAMGTGGLYSNQPQHF
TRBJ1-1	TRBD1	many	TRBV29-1	TGCAGCGTGCTCTCGACAGGGGTAGGCACTGAAGCTTTCTTT	CSVLSTGVGTEAFF
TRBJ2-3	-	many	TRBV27	TGTGCCAGCAGTTTATGGGGTACTGGGATCAGTCTCACAGATACGCAGTATTTT	CASSLWGTGISLTDTQYF
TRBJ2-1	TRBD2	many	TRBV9	TGTGCCAGCAGCGCCTTGGGGAGGGCCTACAATGAGCAGTTCTTC	CASSALGRAYNEQFF
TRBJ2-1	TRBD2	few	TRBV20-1	TGCAGTGCTCCTGGACTAGCGGGAGCCAATTACAATGAGCAGTTCTTC	CSAPGLAGANYNEQFF
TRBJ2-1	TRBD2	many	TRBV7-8	TGTGCCAGCCAGTCAACTGGGACTAGCGGGAGTAGTTCCTACAATGAGCAGTTCTTC	CASQSTGTSGSSSYNEQFF
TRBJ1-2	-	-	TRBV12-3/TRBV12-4	TGTGCCAGCAGTTTATGGGACAATGCGGGCGGCTACACCTTC	CASSLWDNAGGYTF
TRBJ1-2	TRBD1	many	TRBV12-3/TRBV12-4	TGTGCCAGCAGCGGGACAGGCCACGGGTATGGCTACACCTTC	CASSGTGHGYGYTF
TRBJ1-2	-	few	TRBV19	TGTGCCAGTAGTACCGCAATGGGTGGCTACACCTTC	CASSTAMGGYTF
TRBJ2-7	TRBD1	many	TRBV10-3	TGTGCCATCAGTGGCAGGGACAGGGGAGGGATTTACGAGCAGTACTTC	CAISGRDRGGIYEQYF
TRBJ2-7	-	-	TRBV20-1	TGCAGTGCTAGCCCTGGCTGGGGTGAAAGCTCCTACGAGCAGTACTTC	CSASPGWGESSYEQYF
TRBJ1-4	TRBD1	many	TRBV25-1	TGTGCCAGCAGTGAATCTGGGGAGGGACAGTTTAATGAAAAACTGTTTTTT	CASSESGEGQFNEKLFF
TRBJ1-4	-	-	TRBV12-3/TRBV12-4	TGTGCCAGCCGGGCCTCACCTGCAACTAATGAAAAACTGTTTTTT	CASRASPATNEKLFF
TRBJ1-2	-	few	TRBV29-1	TGCAGCGGGGGGGAGGGGGACTATGGCTACACCTTC	CSGGEGDYGYTF
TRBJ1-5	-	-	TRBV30	TGTGCCTGGAGTGTAGGACGGAGAAATCAGCCCCAGCATTTT	CAWSVGRRNQPQHF
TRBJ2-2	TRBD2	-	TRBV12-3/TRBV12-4	TGTGCCAGCAGTTTTGAGGCGGGAGGGCCCCACGAAAACACCGGGGAGCTGTTTTTT	CASSFEAGGPHENTGELFF
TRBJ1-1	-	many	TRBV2	TGTGCCAGCAGTGAAGAGGGGGGGAACACTGAAGCTTTCTTT	CASSEEGGNTEAFF
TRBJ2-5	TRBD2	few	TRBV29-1	TGCAGCGCTTGGTACCGGGGGGAGCAGTACTTC	CSAWYRGEQYF
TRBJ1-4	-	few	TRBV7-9	TGTGCCAGCAGCTTGCTGGGAGGGCTTCGGGAAAAACTGTTTTTT	CASSLLGGLREKLFF
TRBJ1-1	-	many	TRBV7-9	TGTGCCAGCAGTTTAGGGACACTGAACACTGAAGCTTTCTTT	CASSLGTLNTEAFF
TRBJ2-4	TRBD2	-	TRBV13	TGTGCCAGCAGCGCACGGGGGGGAGCCAAAAACATTCAGTACTTC	CASSARGGAKNIQYF
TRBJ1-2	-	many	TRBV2	TGTGCCAGCAGTACCACGACAGGAAACTATGGCTACACCTTC	CASSTTTGNYGYTF
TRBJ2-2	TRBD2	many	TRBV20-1	TGCAGTGCTAGGGGACTAGCAAACACCGGGGAGCTGTTTTTT	CSARGLANTGELFF
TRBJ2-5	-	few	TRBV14	TGTGCCAGCAGCCAAGACCCCTCACGGGCGGGGGCGGAGACCCAGTACTTC	CASSQDPSRAGAETQYF
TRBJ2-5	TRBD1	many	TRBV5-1	TGCGCCAGCAGCACCGGGACAGGGGGCTGGGAGACCCAGTACTTC	CASSTGTGGWETQYF
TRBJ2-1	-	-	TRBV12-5	TGTGCTAGTGCCCGAGACTCTCCTATCAATGAGCAGTTCTTC	CASARDSPINEQFF
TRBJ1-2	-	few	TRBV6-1	TGTGCCAGCAGCCTGAGCGGGGCAGGGGCCGCCTATGGCTACACCTTC	CASSLSGAGAAYGYTF
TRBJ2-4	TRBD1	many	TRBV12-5	TGTGCTAGTGGTTTGGTAGAGCGACAGGGGCCCAAGTCAGCCAAAAACATTCAGTACTTC	CASGLVERQGPKSAKNIQYF
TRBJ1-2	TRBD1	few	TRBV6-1	TGTGCCAGCAGAAGCCGACAGGGGGTCTATGGCTACACCTTC	CASRSRQGVYGYTF
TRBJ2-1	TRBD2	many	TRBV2	TGTGCCAGCAGTACCTTAGCGGGGGGGGTATACAATGAGCAGTTCTTC	CASSTLAGGVYNEQFF
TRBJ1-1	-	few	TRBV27	TGTGCCAGCAGTCTCTCCGACAGGTTCGCTGAAGCTTTCTTT	CASSLSDRFAEAFF
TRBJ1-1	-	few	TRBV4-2	TGTGCCAACAGCCAAGATGGAGGGAACACTGAAGCTTTCTTT	CANSQDGGNTEAFF
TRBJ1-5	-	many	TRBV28	TGTGCCAGCCTGCCGAACGGGGCAAAGAATCAGCCCCAGCATTTT	CASLPNGAKNQPQHF
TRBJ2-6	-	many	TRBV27	TGTGCCAGTAAATCCAGGGTGGCTGGGGCCAACGTCCTGACTTTC	CASKSRVAGANVLTF
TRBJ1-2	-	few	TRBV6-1	TGTGCCAGCAGACACACCGGACCCAACTATGGCTACACCTTC	CASRHTGPNYGYTF
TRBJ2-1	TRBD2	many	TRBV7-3	TGTGCCAGCAGCTTAAATTCCGGACTAGCGGAAGGCAATGAGCAGTTCTTC	CASSLNSGLAEGNEQFF
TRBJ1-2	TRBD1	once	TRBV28	TGTGCCAGCAGGGAAGCCGGGACAGGGGGACGTGGCTACACCTTC	CASREAGTGGRGYTF
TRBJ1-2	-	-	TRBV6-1	TGTGCCAGCAGTACTTCCGGGAGGAGCTATGGCTACACCTTC	CASSTSGRSYGYTF
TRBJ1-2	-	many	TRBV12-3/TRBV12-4	TGTGCCAGCAGGTGGTCAGGGGACTATGGCTACACCTTC	CASRWSGDYGYTF
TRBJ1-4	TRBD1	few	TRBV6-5	TGTGCCAGCAGTTACTCGAAAGCAGGGGGCTGGGAAAAACTGTTTTTT	CASSYSKAGGWEKLFF
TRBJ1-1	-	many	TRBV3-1	TGTGCCAGCAGGCCAACAACATCGGACGGTGAAGCTTTCTTT	CASRPTTSDGEAFF